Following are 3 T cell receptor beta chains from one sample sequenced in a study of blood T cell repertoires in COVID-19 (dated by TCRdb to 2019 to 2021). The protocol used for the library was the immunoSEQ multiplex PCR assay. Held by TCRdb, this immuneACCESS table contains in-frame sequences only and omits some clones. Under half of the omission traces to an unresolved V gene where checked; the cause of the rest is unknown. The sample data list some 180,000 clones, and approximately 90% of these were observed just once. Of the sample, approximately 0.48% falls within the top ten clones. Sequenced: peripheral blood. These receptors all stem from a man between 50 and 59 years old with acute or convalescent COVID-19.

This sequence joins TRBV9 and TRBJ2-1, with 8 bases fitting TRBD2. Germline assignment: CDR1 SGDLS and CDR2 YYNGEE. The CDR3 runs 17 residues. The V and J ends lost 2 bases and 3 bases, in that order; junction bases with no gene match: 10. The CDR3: CASSVLGTRALYNEQFF. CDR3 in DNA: TGTGCCAGCAGCGTCCTCGGGACTAGAGCTCTCTACAATGAGCAGTTCTTC.

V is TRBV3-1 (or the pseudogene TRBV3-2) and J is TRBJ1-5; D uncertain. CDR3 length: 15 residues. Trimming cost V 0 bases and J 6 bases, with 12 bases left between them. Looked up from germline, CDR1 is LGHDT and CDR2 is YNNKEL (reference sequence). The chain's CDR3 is CASSQDGRVRQPQHF. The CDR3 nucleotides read TGTGCCAGCAGCCAAGATGGGAGGGTCCGTCAGCCCCAGCATTTT.

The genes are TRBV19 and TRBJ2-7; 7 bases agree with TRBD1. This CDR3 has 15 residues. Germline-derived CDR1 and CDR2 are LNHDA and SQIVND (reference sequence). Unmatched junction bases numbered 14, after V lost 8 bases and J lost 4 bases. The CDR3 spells CASAIKGAWGYEQYF. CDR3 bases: TGTGCCAGTGCTATTAAGGGGGCCTGGGGTTACGAGCAGTACTTC.